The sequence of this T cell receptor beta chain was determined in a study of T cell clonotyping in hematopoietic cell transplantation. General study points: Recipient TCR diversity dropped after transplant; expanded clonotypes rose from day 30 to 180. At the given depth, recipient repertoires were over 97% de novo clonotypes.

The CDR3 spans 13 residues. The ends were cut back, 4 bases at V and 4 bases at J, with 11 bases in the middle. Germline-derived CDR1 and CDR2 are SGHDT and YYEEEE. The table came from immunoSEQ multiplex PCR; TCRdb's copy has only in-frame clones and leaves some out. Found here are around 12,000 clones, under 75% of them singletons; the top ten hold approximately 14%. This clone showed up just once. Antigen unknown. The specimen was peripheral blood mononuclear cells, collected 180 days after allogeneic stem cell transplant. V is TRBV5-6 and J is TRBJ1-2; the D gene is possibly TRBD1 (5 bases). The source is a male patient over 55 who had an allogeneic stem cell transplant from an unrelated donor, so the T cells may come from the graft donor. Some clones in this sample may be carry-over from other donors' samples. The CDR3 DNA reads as TGTGCCAGCAGCCTCGGGACGGCCTATGGCTACACCTTC. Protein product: CASSLGTAYGYTF.